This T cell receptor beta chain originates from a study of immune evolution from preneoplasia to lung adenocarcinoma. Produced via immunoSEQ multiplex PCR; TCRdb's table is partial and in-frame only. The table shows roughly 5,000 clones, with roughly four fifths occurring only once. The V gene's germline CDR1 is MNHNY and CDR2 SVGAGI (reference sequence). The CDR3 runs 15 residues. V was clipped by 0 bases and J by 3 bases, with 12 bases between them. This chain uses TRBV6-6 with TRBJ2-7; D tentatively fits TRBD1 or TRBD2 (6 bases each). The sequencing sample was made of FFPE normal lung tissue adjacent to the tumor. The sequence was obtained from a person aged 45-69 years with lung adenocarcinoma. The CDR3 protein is CASSYSGASDYEQYF. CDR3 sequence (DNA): TGTGCCAGCAGTTACTCGGGGGCTAGCGACTACGAGCAGTACTTC.